The clone carrying this T cell receptor beta chain showed up just a few times. What it binds is not known. These data come from a study of beta chain features in type 1 diabetes. Notes on the study in general: When Type 1 diabetes patients were examined, their TCRB CDR3s proved moderately but significantly shorter in all four CD4+ subsets.

Expressed TCRB transcripts got sequenced, as all isolated RNA was reverse transcribed. Only in-frame clones appear in the TCRdb table, and some are missing; sequencing was by immunoSEQ multiplex PCR. The sample lists approximately 280,000 clones, over 14% seen once, with 0.015% to 0.017% in the top ten. The sample taken for sequencing was naive CD4+ T cells from blood. The origin of this receptor is a man aged 18 to 29 with type 1 diabetes.

In DNA form, the CDR3 reads TGTGCCAGCAGCCAGAGCGGGGCCAAAAACATTCAGTACTTC. Translating it yields CASSQSGAKNIQYF. This chain joins TRBV7-9 and TRBJ2-4, with D tentatively TRBD2 (6 bases). Trimming cost V 5 bases and J 1 base, with 9 bases left between them. Germline V gene data show CDR1 as SEHNR and CDR2 as FQNEAQ (reference sequence). The length of the CDR3 is 14 residues.